This is a list of T cell receptor beta chains from one sample in a study of Graves' ophthalmopathy and Graves' hyperthyroidism. TCRdb fed the multiplex PCR reads into MiXCR, producing one record per CDR3 protein. Altogether hundreds of thousands of distinct CDR3 sequences are present, 15% being singletons, with the ten largest covering around 6.6%. The specimen sequenced was peripheral blood. The receptors come from a woman between 18 and 29 years old with stable Graves' hyperthyroidism. The CDR3 runs from the conserved cysteine through the conserved F or W. Fields, in order: CDR3 length, D gene, J gene, clone size, V gene, CDR3 protein, CDR3 DNA. D genes are given only for firm matches. Size tells how often a clone was seen (once, few, many) or the class of an expanded clone, and some rows leave it out.

>15|.|TRBJ1-3|many|TRBV7-9
CASSQAPQAGNTIYF
TGTGCCAGCAGCCAAGCCCCCCAGGCAGGAAACACCATATATTTT
>14|TRBD1|TRBJ1-5|.|TRBV6-1
CASKSGGSNQPQHF
TGTGCCAGCAAATCAGGGGGCTCCAATCAGCCCCAGCATTTT
>13|.|TRBJ1-2|many|TRBV4-1
CASSQEISYGYTF
TGCGCCAGCAGCCAAGAGATAAGCTATGGCTACACCTTC
>14|.|TRBJ2-2|many|TRBV12-3/TRBV12-4
CASSQPGATGELFF
TGTGCCAGCAGTCAGCCGGGGGCTACCGGGGAGCTGTTTTTT
>13|.|TRBJ1-2|.|TRBV7-9
CASSPEPGSGYTF
TGTGCCAGCAGCCCTGAACCCGGGTCCGGCTACACCTTC
>16|.|TRBJ1-2|many|TRBV15
CATSRRPGHPNYGYTF
TGTGCCACCAGCAGACGCCCCGGACACCCTAACTATGGCTACACCTTC
>12|.|TRBJ1-2|.|TRBV7-9
CVSSFRGGGYTF
TGTGTCAGCAGCTTTAGGGGCGGCGGCTACACCTTC
>14|.|TRBJ1-2|few|TRBV11-3
CASSFRTTASGYTF
TGTGCCAGCAGCTTTCGGACAACGGCTAGTGGCTACACCTTC
>15|TRBD1|TRBJ2-7|once|TRBV5-1
CASSLGQGAVLEQYF
TGCGCCAGCAGCTTGGGACAGGGGGCTGTTTTGGAGCAGTACTTC
>19|.|TRBJ2-7|many|TRBV6-4
CASSPNRAGSLVALGEQYF
TGTGCCAGCTCGCCCAACCGGGCAGGGTCGTTAGTGGCCCTCGGCGAGCAGTACTTC
>14|.|TRBJ1-2|many|TRBV10-3
CAISESSGDIGLTF
TGTGCCATCAGTGAGTCGAGTGGCGACATAGGCTTAACCTTC
>14|TRBD1|TRBJ1-6|many|TRBV6-1
CASRGDSRNSPLHF
TGTGCCAGCAGGGGGGACAGCCGCAATTCACCCCTCCACTTT
>16|.|TRBJ2-7|many|TRBV11-2
CASSLGQQLHPYEQYF
TGTGCCAGCAGCTTAGGACAGCAACTACACCCCTACGAGCAGTACTTC
>15|.|TRBJ1-2|many|TRBV7-8
CASSFRGHLFYGYTF
TGTGCCAGCAGCTTTAGGGGACATCTCTTCTATGGCTACACCTTC
>13|.|TRBJ1-1|many|TRBV2
CASTGRMNTEAFF
TGTGCCAGTACCGGGAGGATGAACACTGAAGCTTTCTTT
>21|TRBD1|TRBJ1-1|many|TRBV12-5
CASGLVSGGTGALTMNTEAFF
TGTGCTAGTGGTTTGGTGTCGGGGGGGACAGGGGCTCTGACCATGAACACTGAAGCTTTCTTT
>17|TRBD1|TRBJ1-5|many|TRBV20-1
CSARDAEAGTAGQPQHF
TGCAGTGCTAGAGATGCCGAGGCCGGGACAGCCGGTCAGCCCCAGCATTTT
>15|TRBD2|TRBJ2-5|many|TRBV6-5
CASTDPGGATETQYF
TGTGCCAGCACCGACCCCGGGGGGGCCACAGAGACCCAGTACTTC
>15|.|TRBJ1-1|many|TRBV12-3/TRBV12-4
CASTARGTGSTEAFF
TGTGCCAGCACCGCGCGGGGTACGGGGAGCACTGAAGCTTTCTTT
>15|TRBD2|TRBJ2-2|few|TRBV9
CASSQIVGGAGELFF
TGTGCCAGCAGCCAAATAGTGGGGGGGGCCGGGGAGCTGTTTTTT
>15|.|TRBJ2-7|few|TRBV19
CASSIGGLFSYEQYF
TGTGCCAGTAGTATTGGAGGACTCTTCTCCTACGAGCAGTACTTC
>13|.|TRBJ2-6|few|TRBV12-3/TRBV12-4
CASRGSGANVLTF
TGTGCCAGCAGAGGATCTGGGGCCAACGTCCTGACTTTC
>13|.|TRBJ1-1|many|TRBV12-3/TRBV12-4
CASSSAGRAEAFF
TGTGCCAGCAGTTCCGCAGGGCGTGCTGAAGCTTTCTTT
>14|.|TRBJ1-1|many|TRBV12-3/TRBV12-4
CASTPWGPNTEAFF
TGTGCCAGCACCCCTTGGGGGCCGAACACTGAAGCTTTCTTT
>15|.|TRBJ2-5|many|TRBV20-1
CSAAQTGDPRETQYF
TGCAGTGCTGCTCAGACAGGAGACCCCAGAGAGACCCAGTACTTC
>13|TRBD1|TRBJ1-6|many|TRBV5-1
CASRTGDNSPLHF
TGCGCCAGCAGAACAGGGGACAATTCACCCCTCCACTTT
>12|.|TRBJ1-1|many|TRBV11-2
CASSLTATEAFF
TGTGCCAGCAGCTTAACTGCAACTGAAGCTTTCTTT
>15|.|TRBJ1-2|many|TRBV24-1
CATSDRTGRIYGYTF
TGTGCCACCAGTGACCGAACAGGACGGATCTATGGCTACACCTTC
>16|TRBD1|TRBJ2-2|many|TRBV11-2
CASTRPGQRSAGELFF
TGTGCCAGCACCCGACCGGGACAGAGGAGCGCCGGGGAGCTGTTTTTT
>16|.|TRBJ1-2|many|TRBV15
CATSRGLVREQDGYTF
TGTGCCACCAGCAGAGGGTTGGTGCGGGAACAGGATGGCTACACCTTC
>15|TRBD1|TRBJ1-2|many|TRBV12-3/TRBV12-4
CASSHGQGVNYGYTF
TGTGCCAGCAGTCACGGACAGGGTGTTAACTATGGCTACACCTTC
>16|TRBD1|TRBJ1-1|.|TRBV11-1
CASSPTGGVVNTEAFF
TGTGCCAGCAGCCCGACAGGGGGAGTCGTGAACACTGAAGCTTTCTTT
>17|.|TRBJ1-1|many|TRBV27
CASNSMGVGVLDTEAFF
TGTGCCAGCAATTCAATGGGGGTGGGGGTGTTGGACACTGAAGCTTTCTTT
>15|.|TRBJ2-7|few|TRBV18
CASSPPRTESYEQYF
TGTGCCAGCTCACCACCCCGGACAGAGTCCTACGAGCAGTACTTC
>16|.|TRBJ1-2|many|TRBV15
CATSIEGLTTGKGYTF
TGTGCCACCAGCATTGAGGGACTCACAACAGGGAAGGGCTACACCTTC
>12|.|TRBJ2-2|many|TRBV29-1
CSVVRVTGELFF
TGCAGCGTTGTGAGGGTAACCGGGGAGCTGTTTTTT
>15|TRBD1|TRBJ2-7|.|TRBV27
CASRYFGTGSYEQYF
TGTGCCAGTCGCTATTTCGGGACAGGGAGTTACGAGCAGTACTTC
>14|TRBD1|TRBJ1-2|many|TRBV19
CASSTLDRGIGYTF
TGTGCCAGTAGTACGTTGGACAGGGGGATCGGCTACACCTTC
>12|.|TRBJ1-2|.|TRBV6-1
CASKGGSYGYTF
TGTGCCAGCAAGGGCGGATCGTATGGCTACACCTTC
>13|.|TRBJ1-2|.|TRBV4-2
CASSQDPTATETF
TGTGCCAGCAGCCAAGACCCGACAGCGACGGAGACCTTC
>14|.|TRBJ1-5|.|TRBV18
CASSPRAANQPQHF
TGTGCCAGCTCACCGCGGGCGGCTAATCAGCCCCAGCATTTT
>12|TRBD1|TRBJ1-2|many|TRBV18
CASSPDRGGYTF
TGTGCCAGCAGTCCGGACAGGGGTGGCTACACCTTC
>11|.|TRBJ2-7|many|TRBV6-2/TRBV6-3
CASKLGYEQYF
TGTGCCAGCAAACTAGGCTACGAGCAGTACTTC
>14|TRBD1|TRBJ1-6|many|TRBV11-3
CASSSTGVNSPLHF
TGTGCCAGCAGCTCGACAGGGGTGAATTCACCCCTCCACTTT
>15|.|TRBJ1-2|many|TRBV27
CASSPTGPSNYGYTF
TGTGCCAGCAGTCCCACAGGGCCCTCTAACTATGGCTACACCTTC
>15|TRBD1|TRBJ1-6|many|TRBV6-1
CTSEQGALLSSPLHF
TGTACCAGCGAACAGGGGGCGCTTCTTAGTTCACCCCTCCACTTT
>15|TRBD1|TRBJ1-5|many|TRBV6-5
CASSSRQGQHQPQHF
TGTGCCAGCAGTTCCCGACAGGGGCAACATCAGCCCCAGCATTTT
>14|.|TRBJ1-1|many|TRBV5-1
CASSNGDLGTEAFF
TGCGCCAGCAGCAACGGGGATTTGGGGACTGAAGCTTTCTTT
>16|.|TRBJ2-2|many|TRBV4-2
CASNPKRASSTGELFF
TGTGCCAGCAATCCGAAACGGGCTAGCAGCACCGGGGAGCTGTTTTTT
>18|.|TRBJ2-2|many|TRBV11-2
CASSLVLFTNTNTGELFF
TGTGCCAGCAGCTTAGTTCTTTTTACAAACACGAACACCGGGGAGCTGTTTTTT
>14|TRBD1|TRBJ2-5|many|TRBV15
CATSRGTGGETQYF
TGTGCCACCAGCAGAGGAACAGGGGGGGAGACCCAGTACTTC
>13|.|TRBJ1-2|many|TRBV12-3/TRBV12-4
CASGAGTGYGYTF
TGTGCCAGCGGAGCAGGGACTGGGTATGGCTACACCTTC
>15|.|TRBJ1-6|many|TRBV14
CASSQVGQSNSPLHF
TGTGCCAGCAGCCAAGTAGGGCAAAGTAATTCACCCCTCCACTTT
>13|.|TRBJ1-5|.|TRBV7-2
CASSLSVDQPQHF
TGTGCCAGCAGCTTATCAGTTGATCAGCCCCAGCATTTT
>18|TRBD1|TRBJ1-6|many|TRBV19
CASNFGVGQGQSHSPLHF
TGTGCCAGTAATTTCGGGGTGGGACAGGGCCAATCACATTCACCCCTCCACTTT
>14|.|TRBJ1-1|many|TRBV6-5
CASSLVNRMTEAFF
TGTGCCAGCAGTTTGGTGAACAGGATGACTGAAGCTTTCTTT
>15|.|TRBJ1-5|many|TRBV12-3/TRBV12-4
CASSLIGNSNQPQHF
TGTGCCAGCAGTTTGATTGGGAATAGCAATCAGCCCCAGCATTTT